This T cell receptor beta chain was obtained from a study of cytomegalovirus exposure and HLA in healthy donors (dated by TCRdb to between 2016 and 2019). Regarding the study in general: In an earlier analysis of roughly 500 of the donors, 276 Gb of sequence data and approximately 100 million unique TCR beta sequences from roughly 180 million T cells were reported. A later genetic analysis used genome-wide SNP genotypes for about 65% of the roughly 700 donors, treating that subset as a discovery cohort. Along with the approximately 670-subject first cohort, a separate validation cohort of around 120 different subjects was used. The study used immunosequencing to profile the T cell repertoires of 666 subjects and linked those repertoires to cytomegalovirus serostatus. To predict cytomegalovirus infection status, the study brought together high-throughput TCR immunosequencing, statistical association of individual TCRs with disease status, and machine learning. In a later analysis, previously published TCR beta repertoires from fewer than 750 donors were re-analyzed and high-resolution HLA genotyping was added so that TCR occurrence patterns could be studied. Because of strong linkage in the cohort, roughly five DR-DQ haplotypes were treated as single units for association and clustering. Donor age, sex, ethnicity and CMV serostatus were collected together with the repertoire data. Among about 410 genotyped donors of the cohort, an average of around 220,000 unique TCR beta nucleotide sequences was sequenced per donor, of which roughly 18% were non-productive. An early release covering 550 to 700 HLA-typed donors comprised 250 to 350 gigabases of sequencing data and around 85 million unique TCR sequences. In the later analysis, no new phenotypic data were used to find candidate immune exposures; instead, reliance was placed on TCR beta sequences and their occurrence across donors. The genetic ancestry cluster associated with self-reported Caucasian donors included approximately 85% of the roughly 400 genotyped donors. Both class I and class II loci were covered by HLA typing, at four-digit resolution. The study aimed to test whether signatures of past pathogen exposure could be identified by cataloging public T cell receptors. Typing coverage varied by locus: about 620-630 donors for A, B, C, DRB1 and DQB1; more than 500 for DQA1; over 600 for DPA1; roughly 470 for DPB1. An earlier analysis of fewer than 700 of the donors applied high-throughput TCR beta sequencing to assess whether each TCR beta V gene segment acted as functional or pseudogenic. Every discovery cohort repertoire had been produced on one sequencing platform.

The germline ends are 9 bases apart after V is trimmed by 6 bases and J by 0 bases. The CDR3 spans 14 residues, from the cysteine through the phenylalanine. The sequence is cut down to CDR3 DNA, 42 bases in frame from base 1. In the germline V gene, CDR1 corresponds to SNHLY and CDR2 to FYNNEI. Only a few counts were recorded for this clone. Its antigen has not been determined. Qualities for individual bases were not recorded, and no much larger clone is one base off. Receptors were amplified or captured by the immunoSEQ multiplex PCR assay. For the multiplex PCR, a mixture combining 60 forward primers for TCR Vbeta segments and 13 reverse primers for TCR Jbeta segments was used. Amplification of the CDR3 region of rearranged TCR beta genes was performed with a multiplex PCR assay on genomic DNA. The Illumina HiSeq System was used to sequence the amplified TCR beta libraries as 87-base-pair reads. The authors' pipeline ran thus. Across the roughly 640 repertoires, a later analysis counted roughly 84 million unique TCR beta chains, 9.5 million to 12 million of which were shared by at least two donors. Raw reads were error-corrected and collapsed into unique sequences with a nearest-neighbor algorithm that merged closely related sequences to remove PCR and sequencing errors. Alignment of CDR3 sequences to IMGT reference sequences was used to assign V, D and J gene segments. For a sequence to be retained, a match of at least six nucleotides to both a V gene segment and a J gene segment was required. A rearrangement counted as productive if the CDR3 had no stop codons and remained in frame with V and J, and every other rearrangement counted as non-productive. Following IMGT convention, CDR3 was defined as the stretch from the second conserved V-encoded cysteine up to the conserved J-encoded phenylalanine. Sequences without an unambiguous match to a single V gene segment were excluded from the earlier analysis of approximately 600 of the donors. An earlier analysis of a few hundred of the donors classified V segments as functional when productive rearrangements were above 56.7% and as segregating when the standard deviation between donors was above 5%. A statistical classification framework was developed to diagnose cytomegalovirus status using the catalog of TCR beta chain sequences. In a later analysis, TCR nucleotide sequences were compared against IMGT/GENE-DB human TR gene sequences so that V and J genes could be assigned. A later analysis assigned CDR3 sequences and most-parsimonious VDJ recombination scenarios with the TCRdist pipeline. In a later analysis, each TCR beta chain was defined by its CDR3 amino acid sequence together with its V-gene family, and reads lacking a unique V-gene family were excluded. A later analysis removed 592 highly shared, low-generation-probability nucleotide sequences to deal with suspected cross-contamination and a sequencing artifact. In a later analysis, a clonal expansion index for each public chain was calculated from normalized within-repertoire ranks of inferred template counts. Generation probabilities in a later analysis came from a VDJ recombination model fitted to out-of-frame rearrangements, and those results were checked against IGoR. Hypergeometric tests were used in a later analysis to score TCR-TCR, TCR-HLA and TCR-CMV co-occurrence, with a repertoire-size bias correction applied to the TCR pairs. A later analysis estimated false discovery rates by permuting HLA or CMV assignments 20 times. In a later analysis, co-occurring TCRs were grouped with DBSCAN, and TCRdist sequence similarity was added when clustering was performed within HLA-allele-positive subsets. Repertoires with fewer than 30,000 or more than 120,000 public chains, plus five repertoires with anomalous nucleotide sharing, were excluded from co-occurrence clustering. TCRdb provides this immuneACCESS table in a form limited to in-frame rearrangements. Some clones are lacking; in checked studies, under half of them reflect an unresolved V gene, and why the rest are absent is not known. V and J calls and clone size come straight from that table; D and trimming were deduced from the DNA. The sample yields about 180,000 clones; 85% were counted once. The ten top clones hold 1% of the sample.

Summary of the overall study and its limitations: A cluster of highly shared sequence variants was judged likely to represent a technical artifact of the sequencing pipeline. The earlier analysis of around 600 of the donors excluded roughly 17 rarely observed V segments, including chromosome 9 orphons, because counts were too low. Presence/absence analyses assumed roughly uniform sequencing depth across donors, an assumption that may not hold. Linkage disequilibrium might explain the correlated functional status among segregating V segments, but an unknown experimental factor could not be ruled out. An association between a missense DCLRE1C variant and V-gene and J-gene trimming of TCR beta chains was found in a later genetic analysis and replicated in an independent cohort. Most TCR sequences were observed very rarely across donors, whereas some public TCRs were present in many individuals. When HLA alleles, especially DR and DQ, strongly co-occurred, TCR associations were difficult to assign to individual alleles. It was suggested by the authors that the approach could potentially be generalized to other disease states and immunological phenotypes. At a false discovery rate of 0.05, a later analysis linked under 20,000 TCR beta sequences to specific HLA alleles. In vitro tests confirmed that three of the cytomegalovirus-associated TCR beta chains recognize cytomegalovirus antigens. According to a later analysis, most CMV-associated TCR beta chains appeared to be HLA-restricted, and the HLA associations seemed to be driven largely by CMV exposure. A further reported finding was that TCR beta sequences accurately predicted the HLA-A and HLA-B alleles for most subjects in the first cohort. According to a later analysis, parvovirus B19, influenza, CMV and Epstein-Barr virus appeared linked to several top co-occurrence clusters. The classifier was reported to diagnose cytomegalovirus status with high specificity and sensitivity in both the original cohort and the validation cohort. In a later analysis, HLA-associated TCR beta chains were found to be more clonally expanded and to have lower generation probabilities than equally common non-associated chains. HLA typing was unavailable for some donors at each locus, so association tests used only the typed subset. CMV serostatus was the only immune exposure information available for the cohort. A total of 150 to 200 TCR beta chains were listed by the study as associated with cytomegalovirus. In this cohort, only TCR beta chains were sequenced, and detectable features were limited by the absence of alpha or paired-chain data. Compared with the approximately 710-donor mean, donors in an Asian-associated ancestry cluster had fewer N-insertions in productive TCRs, according to a later genetic analysis. In an earlier analysis of some 540 of the donors, most TCR beta V segments appeared in productive rearrangements about 87% or about 30% of the time, broadly matching IMGT annotations. Some IMGT-functional V segments, including TRBV6-2 and TRBV6-3, could not be told apart with the 87-base-pair reads, so those segments were excluded. In a later analysis, the rate of TCR association differed among HLA loci, with DRB1 alleles having the most associated TCRs and HLA-C alleles having the fewest.

The cohort was made up of roughly 670 healthy bone marrow donors. At the time of sampling, every cohort member was nominally healthy, though immune exposures that went unrecorded were likely present. The donor tested CMV seronegative and was one of the 352 seronegative cohort members. A peripheral blood sample was provided by each donor, and peripheral blood mononuclear cells were used for TCR beta sequencing. The Qiagen DNeasy Blood Extraction Kit was used to extract genomic DNA from the blood cell samples. This clonotype was sampled from a boy between 2 and 10 years old in good health and CMV-seronegative. The rearranged segments are TRBV2 and TRBJ1-3, with the D gene too uncertain to name. Source material: PBMCs. The CDR3 region reads CASRFISSGNTIYF. The DNA sequence reads TGTGCCAGCAGATTCATCAGCTCTGGAAACACCATATATTTT.